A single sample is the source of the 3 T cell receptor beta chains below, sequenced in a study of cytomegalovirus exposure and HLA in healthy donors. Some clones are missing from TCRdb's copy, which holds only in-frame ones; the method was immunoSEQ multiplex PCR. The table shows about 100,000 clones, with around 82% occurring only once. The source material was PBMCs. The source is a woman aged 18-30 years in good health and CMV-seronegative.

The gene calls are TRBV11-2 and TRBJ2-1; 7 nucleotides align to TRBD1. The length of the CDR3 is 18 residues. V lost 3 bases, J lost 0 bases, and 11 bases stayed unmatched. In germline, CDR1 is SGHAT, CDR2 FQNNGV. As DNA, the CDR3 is TGTGCCAGCAGCTTCTTCACCGGGACAGCTCGCTCCTACAATGAGCAGTTCTTC. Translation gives CASSFFTGTARSYNEQFF.

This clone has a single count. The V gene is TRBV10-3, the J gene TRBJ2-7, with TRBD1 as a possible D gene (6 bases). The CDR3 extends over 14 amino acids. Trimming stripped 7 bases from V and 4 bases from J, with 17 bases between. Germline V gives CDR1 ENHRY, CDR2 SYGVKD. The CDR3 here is CAINSPGHSYEQYF. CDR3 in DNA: TGTGCCATCAATTCACCGGGACACAGTTACGAGCAGTACTTC.

The CDR3 spells CASGLWGGNTGELFF. In DNA, the CDR3 is TGTGCTAGTGGTTTGTGGGGGGGGAACACCGGGGAGCTGTTTTTT. The rearrangement uses TRBV12-5 and TRBJ2-2, with 7 bases lining up with TRBD2. Germline V gene data show CDR1 as LGHNT and CDR2 as FRNRAP. Unmatched junction bases numbered 1, after V lost 2 bases and J lost 1 base. This CDR3 contains 15 residues.